This T cell receptor (beta chain) was sequenced during a study of CD8+ T cells in alopecia areata. Overall study findings and caveats: Many expanded lesional clones persisted in scalp and blood during tofacitinib. Higher clonality was seen in lesional scalp than in normal scalp, especially in alopecia totalis/universalis.

With regard to this clone: Its antigen is still unknown.

Treatment specified: oral pan-JAK inhibitor, 5-10 mg twice daily. Sampling of alopecia areata patients yielded lesional scalp punch biopsies as well as peripheral blood. Reverse transcription of extracted RNA yielded cDNA, which provided the sequencing template. Clones were read by immunoSEQ multiplex PCR, and TCRdb kept only the in-frame ones, dropping some. The sample holds 190,000 or so clones, around 60% seen once. The junction had 6 bases not matched to a gene; V was cut back by 4 bases and J by 3 bases. Germline loops: CDR1 SQVTM, CDR2 ANQGSEA. This CDR3 spans 14 amino acids. The sequence was collected from a human donor with alopecia areata. Source: CD4+ T cells sorted from blood, taken at week 4, from a patient treated with tofacitinib. The gene calls are TRBV29-1 and TRBJ2-3, with 8 nucleotides matching TRBD2. This CDR3 is CSVATGGWTDTQYF. The DNA for the CDR3 is TGCAGCGTTGCGACGGGGGGGTGGACAGATACGCAGTATTTT.